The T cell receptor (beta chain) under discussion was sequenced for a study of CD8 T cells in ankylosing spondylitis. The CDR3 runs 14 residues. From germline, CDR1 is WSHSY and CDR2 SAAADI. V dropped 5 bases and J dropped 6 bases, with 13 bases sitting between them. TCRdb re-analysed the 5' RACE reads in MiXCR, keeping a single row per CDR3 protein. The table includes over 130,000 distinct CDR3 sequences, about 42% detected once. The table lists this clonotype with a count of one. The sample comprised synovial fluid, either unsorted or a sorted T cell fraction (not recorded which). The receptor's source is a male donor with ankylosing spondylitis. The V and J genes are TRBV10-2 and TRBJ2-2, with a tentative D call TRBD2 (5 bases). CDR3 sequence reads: CASSTATRSGELFF. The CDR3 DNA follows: TGCGCCAGCAGTACCGCTACTAGATCCGGGGAGCTGTTTTTT.